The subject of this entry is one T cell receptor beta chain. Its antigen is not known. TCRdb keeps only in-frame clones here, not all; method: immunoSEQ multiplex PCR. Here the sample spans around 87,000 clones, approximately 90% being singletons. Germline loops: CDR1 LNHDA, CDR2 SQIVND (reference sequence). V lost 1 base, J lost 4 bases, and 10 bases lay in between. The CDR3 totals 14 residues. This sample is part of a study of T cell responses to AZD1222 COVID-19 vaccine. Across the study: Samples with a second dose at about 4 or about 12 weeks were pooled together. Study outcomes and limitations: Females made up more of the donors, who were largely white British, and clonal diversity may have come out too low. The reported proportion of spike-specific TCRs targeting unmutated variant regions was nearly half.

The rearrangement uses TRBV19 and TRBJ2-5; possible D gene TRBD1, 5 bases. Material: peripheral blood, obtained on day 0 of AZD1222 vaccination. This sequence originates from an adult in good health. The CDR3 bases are TGTGCCAGTAGTATAGTTGGGGCGCGAGAGACCCAGTACTTC. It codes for CASSIVGARETQYF.